This is a list of T cell receptor beta chains from one sample in a study of T cell responses to AZD1222 COVID-19 vaccine. TCRdb's table, derived via immunoSEQ multiplex PCR, lists solely in-frame clones and lacks some. The sample has about 100,000 clones, nearly 90% seen once; the top ten hold 2.8%. Sequencing was performed on peripheral blood, taken on day 0 of AZD1222 vaccination. The origin of the receptors is an adult in good health. Each CDR3 is given without its conserved first and last residue. Only some rows state a clone size, as once, few, many or a class for expanded clones.

j_gene,v_gene,abundance,CDR3aa
TRBJ2-2,TRBV11-3,.,ASSLRQGAGELF
TRBJ1-5,TRBV13,.,ASSLKTGGNQPQH
TRBJ1-6,TRBV11-2,.,ASSLVDRVNSPLH
TRBJ1-3,TRBV11-2,.,ASSLTGRSGNTIY
TRBJ1-5,TRBV7-8,few,ASSRGGHGNQPQH
TRBJ2-5,TRBV19,.,ASSISRVETQY
TRBJ2-2,TRBV24-1,.,ATSRDRVNGELF
TRBJ2-3,TRBV4-2,.,ASSRGTSGSTDTQY
TRBJ2-5,TRBV11-2,.,ASSSFNYYQETQY
TRBJ1-5,TRBV3-1/TRBV3-2,.,ASSQQQGYQPQH
TRBJ1-2,TRBV2,.,ASSEFDRGVRGYT
TRBJ1-2,TRBV20-1,.,SASEGTGYT
TRBJ2-7,TRBV7-3,.,ASSWGTNYEQY
TRBJ2-5,TRBV2,.,ARRPAGETQY
TRBJ1-2,TRBV9,.,ASSAQTGLNYGYT
TRBJ1-1,TRBV6-5,.,ASSRGTGNTEAF
TRBJ1-5,TRBV5-3,.,ARSRECPDPGWSNQPQH